This TCR beta chain came from a study of T cell repertoires in cytomegalovirus infection. Whole-study findings and limits: Dominating the ex vivo response were TCR beta clonotypes that were CMV-specific and HLA-C-restricted.

TCRdb used MiXCR to reprocess the reads, holding one entry per CDR3 protein. The table has 300,000 to 400,000 distinct CDR3 sequences, more than 8% seen once. V was pared by 4 bases and J by 1 base, with 7 bases of the junction left unmatched. CDR1 and CDR2 from the germline V gene are MGHRA and YSYEKL. The CDR3 covers 15 residues. About this clonotype: The antigen remains undetermined.

The chain recombines TRBV4-1 with TRBJ2-7; 7 nucleotides agree with TRBD1. The sequence derives from a human donor in good health (CMV status not recorded). Some clones in this sample may be carry-over from other donors' samples. The sample taken for sequencing was PBMCs. This chain's CDR3 is CASSPTGTRSYEQYF. In DNA form, the CDR3 reads TGCGCCAGCAGCCCGACAGGGACCCGATCCTACGAGCAGTACTTC.